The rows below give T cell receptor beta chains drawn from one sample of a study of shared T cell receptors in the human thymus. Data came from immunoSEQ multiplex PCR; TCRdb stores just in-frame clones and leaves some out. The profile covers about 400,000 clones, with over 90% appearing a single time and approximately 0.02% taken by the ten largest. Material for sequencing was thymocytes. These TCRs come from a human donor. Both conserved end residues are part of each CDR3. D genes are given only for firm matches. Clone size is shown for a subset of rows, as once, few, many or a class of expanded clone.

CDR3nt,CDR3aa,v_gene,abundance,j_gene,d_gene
TGTGCCAGCAGCGCGCCCGGGACAGTGTTGAACACTGAAGCTTTCTTT,CASSAPGTVLNTEAFF,TRBV9,NA,TRBJ1-1,TRBD1
TGTGCCAGCAGTTTTGGCAGGGGATTATTCTCTGGGGCCAACGTCCTGACTTTC,CASSFGRGLFSGANVLTF,TRBV28,NA,TRBJ2-6,NA
TGTGCCAGCAGTCCTCTTCGTTCGGACAGCGTCTACTATGGCTACACCTTC,CASSPLRSDSVYYGYTF,TRBV27,once,TRBJ1-2,NA
TGTGCCAGCAACCTTATGGGGGGTTATAGCAATCAGCCCCAGCATTTT,CASNLMGGYSNQPQHF,TRBV28,NA,TRBJ1-5,NA
TGTGCCATCAGTGAGTCACTCAGGGGGCGCGGCAGGACTAGTCAGCCCCAGCATTTT,CAISESLRGRGRTSQPQHF,TRBV10-3,NA,TRBJ1-5,TRBD1
TGTGCCAGCGGCCCGGGACCCTATAATTCACCCCTCCACTTT,CASGPGPYNSPLHF,TRBV27,NA,TRBJ1-6,NA
TGTGCCAGCAGTACGAGCGTCGTGTATAAAGTTCTCTACGAGCAGTACTTC,CASSTSVVYKVLYEQYF,TRBV28,NA,TRBJ2-7,NA
TGTGCCAGCAGCTTGGAAATAAAGGGGGCGACGGCGACTGAAGCTTTCTTT,CASSLEIKGATATEAFF,TRBV5-5,NA,TRBJ1-1,TRBD1
TGTGCCAGCGGTGGTTCTGAGACCCAGTACTTC,CASGGSETQYF,TRBV5-8,NA,TRBJ2-5,NA
TGTGCCAGCAGCCAACCGCGGGTCCCAACTTCCTCCTTCTATGGCTACACCTTC,CASSQPRVPTSSFYGYTF,TRBV14,NA,TRBJ1-2,NA
TGCGCCAGCAGCCCGGACAGGTTGAACACTGAAGCTTTCTTT,CASSPDRLNTEAFF,TRBV5-1,NA,TRBJ1-1,TRBD1
TGTGCCAGCTCACCAGAACGGGGGATTTACGCCTCCAACTATGGCTACACCTTC,CASSPERGIYASNYGYTF,TRBV18,NA,TRBJ1-2,NA
TGTGCCAGCAGCTTACTAGCGGCATCCTACAATGAGCAGTTCTTC,CASSLLAASYNEQFF,TRBV7-3,NA,TRBJ2-1,TRBD2
TGTGCCAGCAGTGATCTCGCCTGGACAGTCCGGGTAAAGACCCAGTACTTC,CASSDLAWTVRVKTQYF,TRBV6-1,NA,TRBJ2-5,NA
TGCGCCAGCAGCGGGTTTTTGGGTGAGCAGTACTTC,CASSGFLGEQYF,TRBV5-1,NA,TRBJ2-7,NA
TGCGCCAGCAGCCTAAGACTAGCGGACTTTGTTCGACGGCCCACAGATACGCAGTATTTT,CASSLRLADFVRRPTDTQYF,TRBV5-1,NA,TRBJ2-3,TRBD2
TGCGCCAGCAGCTTGGCCGGTATTACAGATACGCAGTATTTT,CASSLAGITDTQYF,TRBV5-1,NA,TRBJ2-3,NA
TGTGCCAGCAGGGACAGGGAGGGCTACGAGCAGTACTTC,CASRDREGYEQYF,TRBV28,NA,TRBJ2-7,NA
TGTGCCAGCAGTGGGATTCCCTACAATGAGCAGTTCTTC,CASSGIPYNEQFF,TRBV7-2,NA,TRBJ2-1,NA
TGTGCCAGCAGCTCTTACACCGGGGAGCTGTTTTTT,CASSSYTGELFF,TRBV7-8,NA,TRBJ2-2,NA
TGTGCCAGCAGTTTACCCTGTGGACTAGCGGGAGGGCCGGATACGCAGTATTTT,CASSLPCGLAGGPDTQYF,TRBV28,NA,TRBJ2-3,TRBD2
TGTGCCAGCAGCTCTCATTCGGTCTATGGCTACACCTTC,CASSSHSVYGYTF,TRBV7-9,NA,TRBJ1-2,NA
TGTGCCAGCAGCTGGGGAGGGGGGTTTGGCACTGAAGCTTTCTTT,CASSWGGGFGTEAFF,TRBV5-4,NA,TRBJ1-1,NA
TGTGCCAGCAGCGTAGATGGGGCAGATGGCACAGATACGCAGTATTTT,CASSVDGADGTDTQYF,TRBV9,NA,TRBJ2-3,NA
TGTGCCAGCAGCTCCAAAGAGCCAACCGAACGGGCAACTAATGAAAAACTGTTTTTT,CASSSKEPTERATNEKLFF,TRBV7-9,NA,TRBJ1-4,NA
TGTGCCAGCTCACCAGCCCATGGACAGGGGGAAACCTACGAGCAGTACTTC,CASSPAHGQGETYEQYF,TRBV18,NA,TRBJ2-7,TRBD1
TGCGCCAGCAGTGAGTCGCGGCAGGGGAGGTATGGCTACACCTTC,CASSESRQGRYGYTF,TRBV10-1,once,TRBJ1-2,NA
TGTGCCAGCAGTGAAGAAGACAGCTACAATGAGCAGTTCTTC,CASSEEDSYNEQFF,TRBV6-1,NA,TRBJ2-1,NA
TGTGCCAGTAGTACCCCCGTCCAAGAAGATACGCAGTATTTT,CASSTPVQEDTQYF,TRBV19,NA,TRBJ2-3,NA
TGTGCCAGTACTTGGACAGGGGGTTGGAACACTGAAGCTTTCTTT,CASTWTGGWNTEAFF,TRBV19,NA,TRBJ1-1,TRBD1
TGTGCCAGCAGTTTCCGTCAGGGATCCCAAGAGACCCAGTACTTC,CASSFRQGSQETQYF,TRBV7-9,NA,TRBJ2-5,NA
TGCGCCAGCAAGGGGGGTAGAGATACGCAGTATTTT,CASKGGRDTQYF,TRBV5-1,NA,TRBJ2-3,NA
TGTGCCACCAGCAGGCGGGAGGGCAACGAGCAGTACTTC,CATSRREGNEQYF,TRBV15,NA,TRBJ2-7,TRBD2
TGCAGTGGGGACGCCAAGGAGGAGCTGTTTTTT,CSGDAKEELFF,TRBV20-1,NA,TRBJ2-2,NA
TGCGCCAGCAGCCAGCCGGGACGCAGCCCCTACAATGAGCAGTTCTTC,CASSQPGRSPYNEQFF,TRBV5-1,NA,TRBJ2-1,NA
TGCGCCACCCTTACTAGCGGCGCCTACGAGCAGTACTTC,CATLTSGAYEQYF,TRBV10-2,NA,TRBJ2-7,TRBD2
TGTGCCAGCAGTTTCCAACAGGGAACTAACTATGGCTACACCTTC,CASSFQQGTNYGYTF,TRBV6-5,NA,TRBJ1-2,NA
TGTGCCAGCAGTGACGGACTAGCGGGGGGCCTAGCTCCCCGCTCTGGGGCCAACGTCCTGACTTTC,CASSDGLAGGLAPRSGANVLTF,TRBV6-4,NA,TRBJ2-6,TRBD2
TGTGCCAGCAGTTCCCCGCGGAGGAACACTGAAGCTTTCTTT,CASSSPRRNTEAFF,TRBV28,NA,TRBJ1-1,NA
TGTGCCAGCAGCCAAAGAGAGGGACAACAAGAGACCCAGTACTTC,CASSQREGQQETQYF,TRBV7-2,NA,TRBJ2-5,NA
TGCGCCAGCAGCTTGGGGACTAGCGGGACCTACGAGCAGTACTTC,CASSLGTSGTYEQYF,TRBV5-1,NA,TRBJ2-7,TRBD2
TGTGCCAGCAGTTTAGGGCTAGCGGCCTCCTACGAGCAGTACTTC,CASSLGLAASYEQYF,TRBV28,once,TRBJ2-7,TRBD2
TGTGCCAGCAGCGCCGGCGGGATGGGCAATCAGCCCCAGCATTTT,CASSAGGMGNQPQHF,TRBV9,NA,TRBJ1-5,NA
TGCGCCAGCAGCTTGGACCGGACACCCTCAATCCGGTACTTC,CASSLDRTPSIRYF,TRBV5-1,NA,TRBJ2-7,NA
TGTGCCAGCAGCAAAGTCGATTTCACCGGGGAGCTGTTTTTT,CASSKVDFTGELFF,TRBV21-1,NA,TRBJ2-2,NA
TGTGCCAGCAGCGCCCGACAGGGGCATGGCTACACCTTC,CASSARQGHGYTF,TRBV9,NA,TRBJ1-2,TRBD1
TGTGCCAGCTCACAACGGGACAGGGCGAACTACGAGCAGTACTTC,CASSQRDRANYEQYF,TRBV18,NA,TRBJ2-7,TRBD1
TGTGCCAGCAGCCCCGGTAGCGGCCGATACAATGAGCAGTTCTTC,CASSPGSGRYNEQFF,TRBV7-2,NA,TRBJ2-1,NA
TGTGCCAGTAGTATGAGACTAGACAACACAGATACGCAGTATTTT,CASSMRLDNTDTQYF,TRBV19,once,TRBJ2-3,NA
TGTGCCAGCAGCCCTACACGAGTACCAAATGAGCAGTTCTTC,CASSPTRVPNEQFF,TRBV14,NA,TRBJ2-1,NA
TGTGCCAGCAGTGAATGGCGGACTCACAATGAGCAGTTCTTC,CASSEWRTHNEQFF,TRBV25-1,NA,TRBJ2-1,NA
TGTGCCAGCAGCGACCGGGACTCCCGCACCCTTAACTATGGCTACACCTTC,CASSDRDSRTLNYGYTF,TRBV9,NA,TRBJ1-2,NA
TGCAGCGTTGGAGAGGGTCCGAGCTCCTACGAGCAGTACTTC,CSVGEGPSSYEQYF,TRBV29-1,NA,TRBJ2-7,NA
TGTGCCATCAGTGAGTTTGCGGGAGCTCCCTACAATGAGCAGTTCTTC,CAISEFAGAPYNEQFF,TRBV10-3,NA,TRBJ2-1,TRBD2
TGTGCCAGCAGCCAAGAGATCAGGCCGAGCACAGATACGCAGTATTTT,CASSQEIRPSTDTQYF,TRBV14,NA,TRBJ2-3,NA
TGTGCCAGCAGTTTATGCGGAGTCAGGGGGCCTAATAGCAATCAGCCCCAGCATTTT,CASSLCGVRGPNSNQPQHF,TRBV28,NA,TRBJ1-5,TRBD1
TGTGCCAGCAGCCCCCAGGACAGGGCTCCCAAAAACATTCAGTACTTC,CASSPQDRAPKNIQYF,TRBV11-1,NA,TRBJ2-4,TRBD1
TGTGCTAGTGGTTTGGTAGTTCCCGTCGGGGGGCAAACCGGGGAGCTGTTTTTT,CASGLVVPVGGQTGELFF,TRBV12-5,NA,TRBJ2-2,NA
TGTGCCAGCAGCAGACAAAGCGTAGCCGGAGGCATACGGGCAGATACGCAGTATTTT,CASSRQSVAGGIRADTQYF,TRBV7-2,once,TRBJ2-3,NA